One and the same sample provided the 17 T cell receptor beta chains below, sequenced in a study of cytomegalovirus exposure and HLA in healthy donors. This PCR relied on a set of 60 Vbeta primers and 13 Jbeta primers. Profiling relied on immunoSEQ multiplex PCR, and the TCRdb table lists in-frame clones only, not all of them. The sample consists of about 160,000 clones, less than 90% of them appearing once. Sequencing was done on a sample of PBMCs. The receptors come from a male donor in good health and CMV-seropositive.

The chain joins TRBV5-1 to TRBJ2-3, with 9 bases fitting TRBD2. CDR3 length equals 17 residues. CDR1 is SGHRS, CDR2 YFSETQ, per germline. The trim removed 4 bases at V and 2 bases at J, leaving 11 bases unmatched. CDR3 protein: CASSGGLAGRYTDTQYF. The CDR3 coding sequence is TGCGCCAGCAGCGGGGGACTAGCCGGGCGGTACACAGATACGCAGTATTTT.

The V gene is TRBV28, the J gene TRBJ2-7; the D gene is possibly TRBD2 (5 bases). Germline loops: CDR1 MDHEN, CDR2 SYDVKM. The V and J ends lost 3 bases and 0 bases respectively, with 6 bases between them. This CDR3 has 13 residues. The CDR3 region is CASSFEGSYEQYF. As DNA, the CDR3 is TGTGCCAGCAGTTTTGAGGGCTCCTACGAGCAGTACTTC.

The chain couples TRBV5-1 to TRBJ2-3; 7 bases map to TRBD2. This CDR3 has 16 amino acids. After removal of 6 bases from V and 2 bases from J, the junction contained 12 bases not matched to a gene. CDR1 and CDR2 (germline): SGHRS, YFSETQ. The DNA for the CDR3 is TGCGCCAGCACCACATACGGGGGAGGGTCCACAGATACGCAGTATTTT. Translated: CASTTYGGGSTDTQYF.

The rearrangement uses TRBV7-8 and TRBJ1-6; TRBD1 aligns across 7 bases. The V and J ends lost 1 base and 7 bases, in that order; junction bases with no gene match: 4. The length of the CDR3 is 15 residues. Germline V gene sequence: CDR1 SGHVS, CDR2 FQNEAQ. The CDR3 nucleotides are TGTGCCAGCAGCTTAGAGGGGACAGAGAATTCACCCCTCCACTTT. It specifies CASSLEGTENSPLHF.

The chain has TRBV6-5 and TRBJ2-3; TRBD2 agrees at 9 bases. This CDR3 contains 16 residues. Germline assignment: CDR1 MNHEY and CDR2 SVGAGI. The V segment lost 4 bases and the J segment 2 bases; nucleotides outside the gene matches: 7. The CDR3 reads CASSFSLAGLTDTQYF. The CDR3 DNA reads TGTGCCAGCAGTTTTTCCCTAGCGGGGCTCACAGATACGCAGTATTTT.

This chain joins TRBV28 and TRBJ1-1; TRBD1 might be the D (6 bases). CDR3 length: 14 residues. The V end lost 11 bases, the J end lost 1 base, and 17 bases lay between the germline ends. The V gene's germline CDR1 is MDHEN and CDR2 SYDVKM. The CDR3 DNA follows: TGTGCCGGAATAAAGGGGGGGACGAACACTGAAGCTTTCTTT. This gives the protein CAGIKGGTNTEAFF.

This clone was counted a single time. This chain links TRBV6-6 with TRBJ2-5, with 8 bases matching TRBD1. TRBJ2-7 explains the end of the DNA better; the J call may be wrong. Per the germline V gene, CDR1 is MNHNY and CDR2 is SVGAGI (reference sequence). The CDR3 contains 16 residues. The CDR3 protein is CASSLGQGGLPYEQYF. In DNA, the CDR3 is TGTGCCAGCAGTCTTGGACAGGGAGGACTACCCTACGAGCAGTACTTC.

The chain links TRBV7-2 to TRBJ2-5, with D maybe TRBD1 (5 bases). V lost 3 bases, J lost 2 bases, and 13 bases lay in between. Germline CDR1 reads SGHTA; CDR2 reads FQGNSA. This CDR3 spans 15 amino acids. CDR3 DNA: TGTGCCAGCAGCTTTAGGACAACGGAACAAGAGACCCAGTACTTC. Translation: CASSFRTTEQETQYF.

This clone has more than one count but fewer than ten. Sequence at one end of the junction differs from germline and may be a read error. V usage is TRBV6-5 and J usage is TRBJ1-1; 7 nucleotides align to TRBD1. The CDR3 totals 13 residues. Germline CDR1 reads MNHEY; CDR2 reads SVGAGI. This CDR3 reads CASSDSSQGVAFF. For the CDR3, the DNA is TGTGCCAGCAGTGACTCGAGTCAGGGGGTAGCTTTCTTT.

This clone is labeled medium-sized. The rearrangement joins TRBV7-3 to TRBJ1-1; 9 positions agree with TRBD1. Germline V gene data show CDR1 as SGHTA and CDR2 as FQGTGA. The CDR3 extends over 15 amino acids. V lost 0 bases to trimming and J lost 5 bases; unmatched junction nucleotides: 4. The CDR3 spells CASSLTTGGGTEAFF. DNA for the CDR3: TGTGCCAGCAGCTTAACGACAGGGGGAGGGACTGAAGCTTTCTTT.

V gene TRBV7-8 combines with J gene TRBJ1-4, with TRBD1 matching 8 bases. The junction had 12 bases not matched to a gene; V was cut back by 3 bases and J by 0 bases. This CDR3 comprises 19 residues. In germline, CDR1 is SGHVS, CDR2 FQNEAQ. CDR3 sequence: CASSFLPGQETATNEKLFF. CDR3 in DNA: TGTGCCAGCAGCTTTCTTCCGGGACAGGAGACGGCAACTAATGAAAAACTGTTTTTT.

The V and J genes are TRBV28 and TRBJ2-1; 9 bases align to TRBD2. The CDR3 has 16 residues. Germline CDR1 reads MDHEN; CDR2 reads SYDVKM. V gave up 6 bases and J gave up 1 base; unmatched junction bases: 7. The CDR3 DNA follows: TGTGCCAGCAGAACCCTGGCGGGAGGGTCCTACAATGAGCAGTTCTTC. Protein: CASRTLAGGSYNEQFF.

The chain carries TRBV30 and TRBJ2-3; D is ambiguous. Germline CDR1 reads GTSNPN; CDR2 reads SVGIG (reference sequence). The CDR3 loop spans 12 amino acids. Trimming cost V 2 bases and J 1 base, with 4 bases left between them. This CDR3 is CAWSSGTDTQYF. CDR3 DNA sequence: TGTGCCTGGAGTAGCGGCACAGATACGCAGTATTTT.

The chain is built from TRBV11-3 and TRBJ2-1, with a tentative D call TRBD2 (6 bases). Trimming cost V 5 bases and J 1 base, with 18 bases left between them. Germline lookup yields CDR1 SGHNT and CDR2 YENEEA. The CDR3 loop spans 17 amino acids. CDR3 protein: CASSAATGGVSYNEQFF. For the CDR3, the DNA is TGTGCCAGCAGCGCTGCGACCGGAGGGGTTTCCTACAATGAGCAGTTCTTC. Looking up the rest from reference TRBV11-3 and TRBJ2-1 gives the full variable domain: EAGVVQSPRYKIIEKKQPVAFWCNPISGHNTLYWYLQNLGQGPELLIRYENEEAVDDSQLPKDRFSAERLKGVDSTLKIQPAELGDSAVYLCASSAATGGVSYNEQFFGPGTRLTVL.

The J gene is TRBJ2-7, the V gene TRBV11-3; 8 nucleotides align to TRBD2. Germline CDR1 reads SGHNT; CDR2 reads YENEEA. The CDR3 spans 13 residues. The V gene end was trimmed by 3 bases and the J gene end by 6 bases; junction bases not matched to a gene: 4. The CDR3 region has the DNA TGTGCCAGCAGCTTGGGACTAGGAGGCGAGCAGTACTTC. Its protein is CASSLGLGGEQYF.

V is TRBV19 and J is TRBJ2-5, with D possibly TRBD1 on 5 matching bases. Germline CDR1 reads LNHDA; CDR2 reads SQIVND (reference sequence). Deletions cut 1 base from V and 4 bases from J, with 7 bases between. The CDR3 loop spans 13 amino acids. CDR3: CASSIGQLETQYF. The CDR3 bases are TGTGCCAGTAGTATAGGACAGCTAGAGACCCAGTACTTC.

For the CDR3, the DNA is TGTGCCAGCAGTTTCGGAGCGGAGGGAAGAAATGAGCAGTTCTTC. Protein product: CASSFGAEGRNEQFF. J is TRBJ2-1 and V is TRBV2; D is perhaps TRBD2 (6 bases). The V end was cut by 5 bases, the J end by 7 bases, with 18 bases between. Germline V gene lookup returns CDR1 SNHLY and CDR2 FYNNEI. The CDR3 sequence is 15 residues long.